This is a list of T cell receptor beta chains from one sample in a study of cytomegalovirus exposure and HLA in healthy donors. Sequencing used immunoSEQ multiplex PCR; TCRdb keeps in-frame clones, though not all of them. The sample yields hundreds of thousands of clones, around two thirds seen once. The sequenced sample consisted of PBMCs. The receptors originated from a female donor in good health and CMV-seronegative. Each CDR3 is given without its conserved first and last residue.

j_gene,v_gene,CDR3aa
TRBJ2-1,TRBV6-1,ASSWRANEQF
TRBJ2-7,TRBV2,AGRQGTYEQY
TRBJ1-2,TRBV28,ASSGSRGRVGYT
TRBJ2-3,TRBV27,ASSSTDTQY
TRBJ2-7,TRBV6-5,ASSTLAGGHEQY
TRBJ2-1,TRBV19,ASSITGGDYNEQF
TRBJ2-5,TRBV7-6,ASSHLADNQETQY
TRBJ1-4,TRBV29-1,SVRGQGNEKLF
TRBJ1-2,TRBV11-2,ASSQNYGYT
TRBJ2-7,TRBV10-1,ASSERWGVEQY
TRBJ2-5,TRBV5-1,ASSLDRETQY
-,TRBV4-1,ASSQALGGTGYTEQY
TRBJ2-2,TRBV4-2,ASSHLRGLAVNTGELF
TRBJ2-3,TRBV7-9,ASSSQVELDGQY
TRBJ2-7,TRBV5-6,ASSRSYEQY
TRBJ2-2,TRBV5-4,ASSLGLRGSGELF
TRBJ2-7,TRBV18,ASSLHIPGQGKVGGYEQY
TRBJ2-3,TRBV2,ASSEDRAGTDTQY
TRBJ2-3,TRBV5-1,ASSPPLAGGTDTQY
TRBJ2-7,TRBV10-3,AIGGADGRFSYEQY
TRBJ1-3,TRBV27,ASSLDYSGNTIY
TRBJ1-4,TRBV5-1,ASSYQTGANEKLF
TRBJ1-1,TRBV25-1,ASSGQGALGNTEAF
TRBJ2-3,TRBV27,ASSLFAGGGEDTQY
TRBJ2-2,TRBV16,ASSQSGLAGDSTGELF
TRBJ1-4,TRBV19,ASSVGTATNEKLF
TRBJ2-7,TRBV28,ASSTGTSHEQY
TRBJ2-5,TRBV19,ASSDRGQETQY
TRBJ2-5,TRBV28,STSAQETQY
TRBJ2-7,TRBV13,ASSLTSGSHEQY
-,TRBV6-1,ASTWTVAYEQY
TRBJ2-5,TRBV5-8,ASTRWGLTSGSGETQY
TRBJ1-5,TRBV27,ASRIQGHSNQPQH
TRBJ2-7,TRBV4-1,ASSQDPRAEPYEQY
TRBJ1-2,TRBV15,ATSRDSGYSNYGYT
TRBJ2-1,TRBV5-4,ASSLEGLLAYNEQF
TRBJ1-2,TRBV5-1,ASSLGQGLGYGYT
TRBJ2-3,TRBV11-2,ASSATGSGGPDTQY
TRBJ1-2,TRBV11-2,ASSPRGAGGGYT
TRBJ2-4,TRBV10-1,ASSESRAINIQY
TRBJ2-3,TRBV28,ASTTRGTTRTDTQY
TRBJ1-1,TRBV7-2,ASSLIGTGSRAEAF
TRBJ2-7,TRBV27,ASSYRQGYEQY
TRBJ1-2,TRBV30,AWSLRTAYGYT
TRBJ2-1,TRBV28,ASSLAGLAGYNEQF
TRBJ2-7,TRBV27,ASSYAGTGSYEQY
TRBJ1-5,TRBV28,ASSLSDRGLAPQH
TRBJ1-2,TRBV6-1,ASSSTMDSRYGYT